The rows below give T cell receptor beta chains drawn from one sample of a study of blood T cell repertoires in COVID-19. Libraries were prepared by immunoSEQ multiplex PCR; TCRdb keeps only in-frame clonotypes and omits some of them. Among around 280,000 clones listed, about 86% were seen once. The sample consisted of peripheral blood. Receptor source: a woman aged 25 to 45 who had recovered from COVID-19. Both conserved end residues are trimmed from each CDR3.

j_call: TRBJ2-5
v_call: TRBV19
cdr3_aa: ASRHSSGRVGETQY

j_call: TRBJ2-1
v_call: TRBV6-5
cdr3_aa: ASSYSIIGEQF

j_call: TRBJ1-6
v_call: TRBV28
cdr3_aa: ASSSPQVNNSPLH

j_call: TRBJ2-3
v_call: TRBV6-6
cdr3_aa: ASSRPRDTQY

j_call: TRBJ2-1
v_call: TRBV5-1
cdr3_aa: ASSRESYNEQF

j_call: TRBJ2-1
v_call: TRBV4-1
cdr3_aa: ASSQNQYNEQF

j_call: TRBJ2-7
v_call: TRBV5-5
cdr3_aa: ASSSGTGSYEQY

j_call: TRBJ2-1
v_call: TRBV7-2
cdr3_aa: ASSLGTGPYNEQF

j_call: TRBJ1-2
v_call: TRBV7-3
cdr3_aa: ASSLLGAYGYT

j_call: TRBJ2-1
v_call: TRBV6-6
cdr3_aa: AATGFHNEQF

j_call: TRBJ2-7
v_call: TRBV10-3
cdr3_aa: AISESATGSYEQY

j_call: TRBJ2-7
v_call: TRBV6-2/TRBV6-3
cdr3_aa: ASSPTIYLAGRDEQY

j_call: TRBJ1-1
v_call: TRBV2
cdr3_aa: ASRSQGPEAF

j_call: TRBJ2-2
v_call: TRBV28
cdr3_aa: ASSDSTSGGNTGELF

j_call: TRBJ1-4
v_call: TRBV18
cdr3_aa: ASSPSGNSEKLF

j_call: TRBJ1-4
v_call: TRBV6-5
cdr3_aa: ASRSAGIENEKLF

j_call: TRBJ1-6
v_call: TRBV5-6
cdr3_aa: ASQTGTGSSPLH

j_call: TRBJ1-1
v_call: TRBV10-3
cdr3_aa: AITLDRGTEAF

j_call: TRBJ1-2
v_call: TRBV6-5
cdr3_aa: ASRGGSLGVYGYT

j_call: TRBJ1-6
v_call: TRBV9
cdr3_aa: ASSGAPGDRNSPLH

j_call: TRBJ2-7
v_call: TRBV29-1
cdr3_aa: SVNRGTEQY

j_call: TRBJ2-7
v_call: TRBV5-1
cdr3_aa: ASRLAGERTYEQY

j_call: TRBJ2-7
v_call: TRBV7-9
cdr3_aa: AGGQKGYEQY

j_call: TRBJ2-2
v_call: TRBV4-3
cdr3_aa: ASSPWGGTANTGELF

j_call: TRBJ1-2
v_call: TRBV28
cdr3_aa: ASRSGTLGYT

j_call: TRBJ1-6
v_call: TRBV10-3
cdr3_aa: AIRDSSVDNSPLH

j_call: TRBJ2-1
v_call: TRBV4-1
cdr3_aa: ASSQVAGANNEQF

j_call: TRBJ2-6
v_call: TRBV6-4
cdr3_aa: ASSDLGQGRSGANVLT

j_call: TRBJ2-7
v_call: TRBV28
cdr3_aa: ASSSPARGAYEQY

j_call: TRBJ1-5
v_call: TRBV6-5
cdr3_aa: ASSRSSGQPQH

j_call: TRBJ1-2
v_call: TRBV18
cdr3_aa: ASSPPNRAINYGYT

j_call: TRBJ2-2
v_call: TRBV14
cdr3_aa: ASSQLGAYTGELF

j_call: TRBJ2-7
v_call: TRBV5-1
cdr3_aa: ASSPGGGEQY

j_call: TRBJ2-7
v_call: TRBV7-8
cdr3_aa: ASSLMGQDSYEQY

j_call: TRBJ2-7
v_call: TRBV19
cdr3_aa: ASSISDTGYHEQY

j_call: TRBJ1-1
v_call: TRBV10-3
cdr3_aa: AISEGRAFGVAF

j_call: TRBJ2-1
v_call: TRBV28
cdr3_aa: ASSYPGGINEQF

j_call: TRBJ2-2
v_call: TRBV7-3
cdr3_aa: ASSFLEGGELF

j_call: TRBJ1-2
v_call: TRBV6-1
cdr3_aa: ASSELGYGYT

j_call: TRBJ1-1
v_call: TRBV29-1
cdr3_aa: SGQGFRKGNTEAF